This T cell receptor beta chain emerged from a study of T cell responses to AZD1222 COVID-19 vaccine. For this clone: The target antigen is unknown.

TCRdb's table, derived via immunoSEQ multiplex PCR, lists solely in-frame clones and lacks some. The sample comprises roughly 190,000 clones, approximately 89% of which are singletons, and about 1.8% rests with the top ten. Findings of the study overall: Clonal diversity may have been underestimated, and the donors were mostly white British, with more females than males. The reported proportion of spike-specific TCRs targeting unmutated variant regions was nearly half.

The receptor was derived from an adult who received the AZD1222 COVID-19 vaccine. Sequencing was performed on peripheral blood, taken 28 days after the second AZD1222 dose.

The CDR3 DNA reads as TGTGCCAGCCTGGACAGGGTGCATCAGCCCCAGCATTTT. It is translated as CASLDRVHQPQHF. The V and J genes are TRBV28 and TRBJ1-5; 8 nucleotides match TRBD1. The germline gives CDR1 MDHEN, CDR2 SYDVKM. The junction had 5 bases not matched to a gene; V was cut back by 8 bases and J by 5 bases. The length of the CDR3 is 13 residues.